The clone carrying this T cell receptor (beta chain) was observed at least ten times. The antigen is unknown. This record belongs to a study of T cells in Graves' hyperthyroidism and ophthalmopathy. Across the study: The authors collected peripheral blood at initial diagnosis, before any treatment. General study findings and limits: In simple terms, a model built on 13 V-J features told ophthalmopathy apart from stable hyperthyroidism.

RNA transcripts yielded amplified TCR beta CDR3 regions. The HTBI primer set served for first-round RT-PCR of the TCR CDR3. TCRdb processed the multiplex PCR reads anew with MiXCR; each CDR3 protein has one entry. The sample gives hundreds of thousands of distinct CDR3 sequences, approximately 15% of which show up once; 12% to 15% is in the top ten. Germline-derived CDR1 and CDR2 are SNHLY and FYNNEI. The CDR3 is made up of 15 amino acids. Trimming removed 8 bases from V and 7 bases from J; junction bases left unmatched: 17. Thyroid ultrasound, orbital computed tomography, clinical symptoms, and serum thyroxine and TRAb underpinned diagnoses. It was 8 to 10 ml of fresh peripheral blood that supplied the PBMCs.

Sequencing was done on a sample of blood. This TCR was sampled from a woman in her late teens or twenties with Graves' hyperthyroidism. The chain has TRBV2 and TRBJ2-7; TRBD1 agrees at 7 bases. The CDR3 loop is CASLVSATGVGEQYF. The CDR3 DNA follows: TGTGCCAGCTTGGTTTCCGCTACAGGGGTAGGGGAGCAGTACTTC. The full variable domain, with the rest looked up from reference TRBV2 and TRBJ2-7, is EPEVTQTPSHQVTQMGQEVILRCVPISNHLYFYWYRQILGQKVEFLVSFYNNEISEKSEIFDDQFSVERPDGSNFTLKIRSTKLEDSAMYFCASLVSATGVGEQYFGPGTRLTVT.